This T cell receptor beta chain was profiled in a study of PD-1 blockade in mismatch repair-deficient tumors. The study's findings and limits: Rapid post-treatment expansion, then contraction, generally preceding radiologic response, marked tumor-resident clones.

Time point defined: identical approximately 10-day culture without peptide (control). TCRs were sequenced from a few patients responding to pembrolizumab. Several ELISpot-reactive neoantigen peptides each drove a roughly 10-day in vitro stimulation. Clone fold changes were calculated against an identical culture without peptide. TCRdb's copy holds only in-frame clones and misses some; the assay was immunoSEQ multiplex PCR. Of 11,000 to 15,000 clones listed, approximately 90% are singletons. V was trimmed by 1 base and J by 0 bases, leaving 10 bases between them. There are 16 residues in the CDR3. The germline V gene has CDR1 KGHSH and CDR2 LQKENI. As for this clone: As yet, its antigen is unknown.

The source material was cells cultured in vitro, sampled from a patient treated with pembrolizumab. This clonotype originated in an adult with mismatch repair-deficient cancer. V is TRBV18 and J is TRBJ2-1, with D hard to call. The DNA of the CDR3 is TGTGCCAGCTCACCACAGGGTACCAACTCCTACAATGAGCAGTTCTTC. Its translation is CASSPQGTNSYNEQFF.